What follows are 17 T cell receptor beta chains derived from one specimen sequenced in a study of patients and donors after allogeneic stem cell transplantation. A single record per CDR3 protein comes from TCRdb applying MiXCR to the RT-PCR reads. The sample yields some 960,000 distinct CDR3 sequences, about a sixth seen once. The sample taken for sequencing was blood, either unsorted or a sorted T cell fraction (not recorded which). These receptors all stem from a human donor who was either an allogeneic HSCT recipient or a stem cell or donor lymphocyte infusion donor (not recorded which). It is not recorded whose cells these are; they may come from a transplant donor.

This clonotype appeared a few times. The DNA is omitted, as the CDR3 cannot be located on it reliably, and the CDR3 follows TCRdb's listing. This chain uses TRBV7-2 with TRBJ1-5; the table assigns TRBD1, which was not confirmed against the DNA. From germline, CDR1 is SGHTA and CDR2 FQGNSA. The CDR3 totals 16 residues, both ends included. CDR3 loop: CASSFLWGGRNQPQHF.

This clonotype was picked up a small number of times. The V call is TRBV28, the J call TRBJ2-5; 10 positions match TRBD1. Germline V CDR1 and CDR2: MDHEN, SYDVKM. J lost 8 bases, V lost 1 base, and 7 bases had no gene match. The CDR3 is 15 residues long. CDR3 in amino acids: CASSLSDRGRSTQYF. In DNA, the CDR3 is TGTGCCAGCAGTTTATCGGACAGGGGGAGATCCACCCAGTACTTC.

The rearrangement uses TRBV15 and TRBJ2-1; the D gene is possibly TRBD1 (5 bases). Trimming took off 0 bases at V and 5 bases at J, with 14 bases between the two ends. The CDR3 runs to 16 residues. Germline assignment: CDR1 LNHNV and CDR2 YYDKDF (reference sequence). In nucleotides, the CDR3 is TGTGCCACCAGCAGAGAGGGGTCAGGGAAGCACAATGAGCAGTTCTTC. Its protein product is CATSREGSGKHNEQFF.

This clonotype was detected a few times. The CDR3 spells CASSFPGATQTQYF. The DNA of the CDR3 is TGTGCCAGCAGCTTCCCAGGAGCGACGCAGACCCAGTACTTC. The V gene is TRBV7-9, the J gene TRBJ2-5; D is unclear. CDR1 and CDR2 (germline): SEHNR, FQNEAQ (reference sequence). V was cut by 3 bases and J by 6 bases, with 14 bases left in between. This CDR3 has 14 amino acids.

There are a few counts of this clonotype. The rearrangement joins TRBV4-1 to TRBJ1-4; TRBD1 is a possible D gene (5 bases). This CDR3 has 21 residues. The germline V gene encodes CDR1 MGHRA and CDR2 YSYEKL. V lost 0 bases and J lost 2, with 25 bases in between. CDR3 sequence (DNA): TGCGCCAGCAGCCAAGAGGGGAGTGAGGGGTTCTCAGGGAGCACTAATGAAAAACTGTTTTTT. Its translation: CASSQEGSEGFSGSTNEKLFF.

CDR3 sequence (DNA): TGCAGTGCTAGAGACGGACCGTGGGAGGGACTCTATGGCTACACCTTC. Translating gives CSARDGPWEGLYGYTF. V usage is TRBV20-1 and J usage is TRBJ1-2; D is possibly TRBD1 (5 bases). From germline, CDR1 is DFQATT and CDR2 SNEGSKA (reference sequence). V was trimmed by 0 bases and J by 4 bases, leaving 18 bases between them. The length of the CDR3 is 16 residues.

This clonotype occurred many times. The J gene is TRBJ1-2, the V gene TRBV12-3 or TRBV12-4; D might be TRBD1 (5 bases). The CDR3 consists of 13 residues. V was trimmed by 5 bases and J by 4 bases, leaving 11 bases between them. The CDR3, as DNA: TGTGCCAGCAGTCCGGGACGGACCTATGGCTACACCTTC. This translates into CASSPGRTYGYTF.

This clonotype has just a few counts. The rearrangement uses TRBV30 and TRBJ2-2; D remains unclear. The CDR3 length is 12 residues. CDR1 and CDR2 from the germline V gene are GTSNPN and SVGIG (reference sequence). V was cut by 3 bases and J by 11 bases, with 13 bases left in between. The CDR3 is CAWSPRGQELFF. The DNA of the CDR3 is TGTGCCTGGAGCCCACGTGGCCAAGAGCTGTTTTTT.

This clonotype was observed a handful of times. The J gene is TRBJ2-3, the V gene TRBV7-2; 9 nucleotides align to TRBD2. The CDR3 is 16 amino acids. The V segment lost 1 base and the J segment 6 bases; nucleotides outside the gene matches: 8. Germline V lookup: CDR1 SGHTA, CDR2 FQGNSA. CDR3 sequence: CASSLVAGGARDTQYF. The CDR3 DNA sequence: TGTGCCAGCAGCTTAGTCGCGGGGGGGGCCAGGGATACGCAGTATTTT.

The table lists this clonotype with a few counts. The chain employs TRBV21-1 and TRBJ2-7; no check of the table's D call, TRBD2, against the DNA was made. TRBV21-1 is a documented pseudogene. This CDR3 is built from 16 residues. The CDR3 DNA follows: TGTGCCAGCAGCAAATCGGGGCTAGAAGGGTCCCACGAGCAGTACTTC. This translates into CASSKSGLEGSHEQYF.

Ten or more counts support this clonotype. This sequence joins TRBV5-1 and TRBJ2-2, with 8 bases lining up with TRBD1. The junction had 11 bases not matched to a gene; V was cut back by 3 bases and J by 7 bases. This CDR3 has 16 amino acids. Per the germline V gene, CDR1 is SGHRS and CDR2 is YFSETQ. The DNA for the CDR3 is TGCGCCAGCAGCTCCGGACAGGGAGTATCGGTCGGGGAGCTGTTTTTT. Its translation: CASSSGQGVSVGELFF. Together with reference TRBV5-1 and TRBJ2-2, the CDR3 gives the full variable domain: KAGVTQTPRYLIKTRGQQVTLSCSPISGHRSVSWYQQTPGQGLQFLFEYFSETQRNKGNFPGRFSGRQFSNSRSEMNVSTLELGDSALYLCASSSGQGVSVGELFFGEGSRLTVL.

CDR3 residues: CATAGTGNQPQHF. The CDR3 nucleotides read TGTGCCACGGCCGGGACAGGGAACCAGCCCCAGCATTTT. The chain combines TRBV24-1 with TRBJ1-5; 9 bases agree with TRBD1. With 10 bases clipped from V and 7 bases from J, the junction kept 7 bases outside the gene matches. Germline V lookup: CDR1 KGHDR, CDR2 SFDVKD. The CDR3 is 13 amino acids.

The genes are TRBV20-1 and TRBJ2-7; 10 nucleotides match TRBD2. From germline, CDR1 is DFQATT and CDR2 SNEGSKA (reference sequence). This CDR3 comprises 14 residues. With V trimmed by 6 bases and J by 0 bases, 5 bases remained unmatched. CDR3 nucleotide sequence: TGCAGTGCGGTATCTAGCGGGAGCTCCTACGAGCAGTACTTC. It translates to CSAVSSGSSYEQYF.

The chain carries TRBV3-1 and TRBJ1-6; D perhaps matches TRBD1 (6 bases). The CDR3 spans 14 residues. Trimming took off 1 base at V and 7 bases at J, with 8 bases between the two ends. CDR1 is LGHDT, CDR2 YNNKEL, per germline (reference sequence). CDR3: CASSQGRGNSPLHF. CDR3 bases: TGTGCCAGCAGCCAAGGCAGGGGAAATTCACCCCTCCACTTT.

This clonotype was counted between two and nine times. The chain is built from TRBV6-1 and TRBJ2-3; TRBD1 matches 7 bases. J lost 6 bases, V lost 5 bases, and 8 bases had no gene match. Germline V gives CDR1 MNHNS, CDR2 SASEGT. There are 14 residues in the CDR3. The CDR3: CASSRGGPLDTQYF. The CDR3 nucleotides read TGTGCCAGCAGTCGAGGGGGCCCCTTGGATACGCAGTATTTT.

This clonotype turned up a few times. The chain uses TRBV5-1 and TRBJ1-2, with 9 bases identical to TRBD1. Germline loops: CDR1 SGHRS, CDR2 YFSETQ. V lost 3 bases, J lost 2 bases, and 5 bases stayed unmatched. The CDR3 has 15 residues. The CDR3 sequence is CASSSRTGENYGYTF. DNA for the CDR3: TGCGCCAGCAGCTCTAGGACAGGGGAAAACTATGGCTACACCTTC.

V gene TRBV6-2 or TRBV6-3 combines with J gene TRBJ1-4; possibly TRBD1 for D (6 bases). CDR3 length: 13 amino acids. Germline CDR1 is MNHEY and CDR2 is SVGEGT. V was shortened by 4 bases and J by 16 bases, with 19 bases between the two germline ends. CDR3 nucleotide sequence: TGTGCCAGCAGTTGGGGGACCGCGGGGGCGAAGTTTTTT. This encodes CASSWGTAGAKFF.